The text below deals with one T cell receptor (beta chain). Donors had no recently reported acute infections or vaccinations and were HIV-negative. Sequenced by immunoSEQ multiplex PCR; TCRdb stores in-frame clones only, minus some. The table lists around 690,000 clones, 90% of them singletons. These data are taken from a study of shared clonotypes between healthy human individuals. Turning to the study itself: Those who served as donors were a couple of women and a few men between the ages of 18 and 49.

Trimming pared 0 bases from V and 1 base from J, leaving 12 bases between. The CDR3 spans 16 residues. Germline V gene data show CDR1 as LGHNA and CDR2 as YSLEER. The material sequenced was memory CD8+ T cells from PBMCs. Subset given: CD45RO+ cells pooled with CCR7-negative TemRA cells. The source of this sequence is a young man in good health. Some clones in this sample may be carry-over from other donors' samples. The rearrangement uses TRBV4-3 and TRBJ1-1, with D possibly matching TRBD1 (5 bases). CDR3 residues: CASSQDWRGTNTEAFF. Written as DNA, the CDR3 is TGCGCCAGCAGCCAAGATTGGAGGGGAACGAACACTGAAGCTTTCTTT.